This TCR beta chain was identified in a study of blood T cells in healthy people across ages. Turning to the study itself: Per two T cells, about one barcoded beta molecule was captured through template switching. Study outcomes and limitations: Changes seen in expanded clonotypes were possibly confounded by donor CMV status left unknown. Diversity estimates drawn from one million T cells were deemed underestimates.

Of note for this clonotype: The antigen remains undetermined. A junction end diverges from the germline sequence, so it may reflect a read error.

The use of a sample-barcoded 5' primer and a J-beta primer mix characterized a second PCR of about 6 to 12 cycles. TCRdb re-derived calls from the 5' RACE reads in MiXCR, one entry per CDR3 protein. The table has around 900,000 distinct CDR3 sequences, about 28% seen once; the top ten hold 15% to 20%. The material sequenced was blood. This receptor was obtained from a woman at least 80 years old in good health.

The CDR3 nucleotides read TGTGCCAGCAGCTTAGATCTACTGGGGATCGGGAAGCTGTTTTTT. Amino acid sequence: CASSLDLLGIGKLFF. This chain uses TRBV11-2 with TRBJ2-2, with D maybe TRBD2 (5 bases). CDR3 length: 15 amino acids. From germline, CDR1 is SGHAT and CDR2 FQNNGV.